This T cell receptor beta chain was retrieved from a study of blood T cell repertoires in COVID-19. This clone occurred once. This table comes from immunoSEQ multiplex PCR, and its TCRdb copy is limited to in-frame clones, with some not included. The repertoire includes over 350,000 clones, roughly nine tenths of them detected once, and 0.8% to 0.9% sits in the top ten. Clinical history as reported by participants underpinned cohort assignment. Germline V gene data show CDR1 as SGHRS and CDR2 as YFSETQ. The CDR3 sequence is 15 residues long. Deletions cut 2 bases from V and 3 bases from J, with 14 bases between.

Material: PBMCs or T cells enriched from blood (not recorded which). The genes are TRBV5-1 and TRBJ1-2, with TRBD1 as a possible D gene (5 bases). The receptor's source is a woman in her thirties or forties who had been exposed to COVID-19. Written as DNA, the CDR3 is TGCGCCAGCAGCTTCGGAGACAGTAGAGACTATGGCTACACCTTC. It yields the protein CASSFGDSRDYGYTF. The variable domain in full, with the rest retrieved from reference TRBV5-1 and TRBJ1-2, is KAGVTQTPRYLIKTRGQQVTLSCSPISGHRSVSWYQQTPGQGLQFLFEYFSETQRNKGNFPGRFSGRQFSNSRSEMNVSTLELGDSALYLCASSFGDSRDYGYTFGSGTRLTVV.